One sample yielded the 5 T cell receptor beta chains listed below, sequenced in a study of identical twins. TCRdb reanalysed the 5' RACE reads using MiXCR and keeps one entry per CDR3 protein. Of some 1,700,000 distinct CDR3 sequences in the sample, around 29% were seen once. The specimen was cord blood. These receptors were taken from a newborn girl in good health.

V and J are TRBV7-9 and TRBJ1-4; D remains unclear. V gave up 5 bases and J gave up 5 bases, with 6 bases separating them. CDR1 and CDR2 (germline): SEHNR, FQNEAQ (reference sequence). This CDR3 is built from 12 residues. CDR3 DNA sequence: TGTGCCAGCAGCCCCATCAATGAAAAACTGTTTTTT. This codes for CASSPINEKLFF.

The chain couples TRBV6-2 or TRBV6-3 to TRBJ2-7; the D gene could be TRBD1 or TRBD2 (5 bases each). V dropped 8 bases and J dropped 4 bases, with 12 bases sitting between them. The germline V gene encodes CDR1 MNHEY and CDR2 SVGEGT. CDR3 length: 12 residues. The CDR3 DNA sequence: TGTGCCAGCGGGGACGCAATTTACGAGCAGTACTTC. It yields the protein CASGDAIYEQYF.

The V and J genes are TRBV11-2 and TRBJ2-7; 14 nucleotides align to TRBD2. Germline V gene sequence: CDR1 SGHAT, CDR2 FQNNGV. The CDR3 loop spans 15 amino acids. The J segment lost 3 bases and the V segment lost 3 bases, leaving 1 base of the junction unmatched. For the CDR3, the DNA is TGTGCCAGCAGCTTCGGGACTAGCGGGGGCTACGAGCAGTACTTC. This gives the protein CASSFGTSGGYEQYF.

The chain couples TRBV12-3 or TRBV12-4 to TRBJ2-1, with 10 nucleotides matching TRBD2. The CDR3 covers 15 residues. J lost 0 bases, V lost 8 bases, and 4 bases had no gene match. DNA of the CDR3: TGTGCCAGCGCTAGCGGGGGCCGCTCCTACAATGAGCAGTTCTTC. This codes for CASASGGRSYNEQFF.

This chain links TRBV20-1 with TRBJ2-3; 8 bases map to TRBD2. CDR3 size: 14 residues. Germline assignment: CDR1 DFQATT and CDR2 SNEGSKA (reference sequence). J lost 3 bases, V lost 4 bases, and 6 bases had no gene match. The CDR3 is CSATSGGRTDTQYF. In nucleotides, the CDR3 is TGCAGTGCTACTTCGGGGGGGAGGACAGATACGCAGTATTTT.